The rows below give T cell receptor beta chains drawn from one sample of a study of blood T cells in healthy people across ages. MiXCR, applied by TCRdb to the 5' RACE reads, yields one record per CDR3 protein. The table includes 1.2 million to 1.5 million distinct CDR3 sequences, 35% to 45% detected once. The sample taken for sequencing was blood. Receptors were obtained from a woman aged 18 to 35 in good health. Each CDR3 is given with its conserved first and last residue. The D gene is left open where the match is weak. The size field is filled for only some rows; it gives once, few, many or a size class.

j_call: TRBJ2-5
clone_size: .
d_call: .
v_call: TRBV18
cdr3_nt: TGTGCCAGCTCACCAGGGGCCGGGGAAGCGACCCAGTACTTC
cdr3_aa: CASSPGAGEATQYF

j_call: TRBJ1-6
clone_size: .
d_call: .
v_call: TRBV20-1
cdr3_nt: TGCAGTGTAAGAGGTCCCCGGGAAACACCCCTCCACTTT
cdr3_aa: CSVRGPRETPLHF

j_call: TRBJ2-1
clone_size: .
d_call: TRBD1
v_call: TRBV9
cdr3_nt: TGTGCCAGCAGCCCGCGAGGACAGGCTAAGGATGAGCAGTTCTTC
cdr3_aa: CASSPRGQAKDEQFF

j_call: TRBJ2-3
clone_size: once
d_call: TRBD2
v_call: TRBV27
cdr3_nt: TGTGCCAGCAGGCCCCTCCCCGGGACTAGCGGGGGGGCATTAGCAGATACGCAGTATTTT
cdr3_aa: CASRPLPGTSGGALADTQYF

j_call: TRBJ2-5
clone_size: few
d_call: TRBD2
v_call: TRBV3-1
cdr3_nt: TGTGCCAGCAGCCAACGTACACCCTATGTGACTAGCGGGACCCAAGAGACCCAGTACTTC
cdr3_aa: CASSQRTPYVTSGTQETQYF

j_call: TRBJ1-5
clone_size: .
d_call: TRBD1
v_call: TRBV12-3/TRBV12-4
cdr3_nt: TGTGCCAGCAGTTTAGTTGACAGGGGATGGGATCAGCCCCAGCATTTT
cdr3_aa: CASSLVDRGWDQPQHF

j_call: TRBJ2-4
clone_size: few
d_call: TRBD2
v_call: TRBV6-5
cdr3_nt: TGTGCCAGCATCGGGGCGGGGGAGGGAGCCAAAAACATTCAGTACTTC
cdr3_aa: CASIGAGEGAKNIQYF

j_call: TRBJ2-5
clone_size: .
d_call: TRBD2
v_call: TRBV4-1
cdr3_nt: TGCGCCAGCAGCCAGAGGGGACTAGCGGGGGGGGTTGAAGAGACCCAGTACTTC
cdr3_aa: CASSQRGLAGGVEETQYF

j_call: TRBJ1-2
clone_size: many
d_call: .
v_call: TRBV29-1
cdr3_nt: TGCAGCGTTGAAGATCTTCAGGGACCCTACTATGGCTACACCTTC
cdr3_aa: CSVEDLQGPYYGYTF

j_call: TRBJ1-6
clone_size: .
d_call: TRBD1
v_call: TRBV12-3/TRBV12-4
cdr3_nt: TGTGCCACCCAGGACAGGGAATTTTCCGGCCCCCACTTT
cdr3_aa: CATQDREFSGPHF

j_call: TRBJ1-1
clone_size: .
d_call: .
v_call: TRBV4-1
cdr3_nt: TGCGCCAGCAGCCAACCGGTCCGGAACACTGAAGCTTTCTTT
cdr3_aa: CASSQPVRNTEAFF

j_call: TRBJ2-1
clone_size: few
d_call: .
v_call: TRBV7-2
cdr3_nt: TGTGCCAGCAGCTTAGCGCTCGGATATGGGGCCAATGAGCAGTTCTTC
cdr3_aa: CASSLALGYGANEQFF

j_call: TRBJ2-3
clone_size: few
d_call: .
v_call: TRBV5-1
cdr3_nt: TGCGCCAGCAGCTTGGGACACCCGGGGGGCACAGATACGCAGTATTTT
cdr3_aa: CASSLGHPGGTDTQYF

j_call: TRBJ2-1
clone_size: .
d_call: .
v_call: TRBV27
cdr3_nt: TGTGCCAGCGCCCTCCTAGGCAATGAGCAGTTCTTC
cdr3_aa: CASALLGNEQFF

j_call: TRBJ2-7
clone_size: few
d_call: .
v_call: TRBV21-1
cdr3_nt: TGTGCCCCCCACTTACGACTAGCGGGACGATCGTACTTC
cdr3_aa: CAPHLRLAGRSYF

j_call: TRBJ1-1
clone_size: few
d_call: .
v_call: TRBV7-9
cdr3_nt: TGTGCCAGCAGGGATAAGGGGCAGGACACTGAAGCTTTCTTT
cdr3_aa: CASRDKGQDTEAFF

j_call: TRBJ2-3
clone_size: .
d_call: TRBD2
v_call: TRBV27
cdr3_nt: TGTGCCAGCAGTTTATATAGCGGGGTGAGCACAGATACGCAGTATTTT
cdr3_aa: CASSLYSGVSTDTQYF

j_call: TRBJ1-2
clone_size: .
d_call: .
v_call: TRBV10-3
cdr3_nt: TGTGCCATCACGGCGGGCGAGGAACATGGCTACACCTTC
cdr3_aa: CAITAGEEHGYTF

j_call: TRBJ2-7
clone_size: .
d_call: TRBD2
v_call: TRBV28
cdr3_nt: TGTGCCAGCAGTTTCTTTCTGGGACTAGCGGAGACGAGCTCCTACGAGCAGTACTTC
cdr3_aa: CASSFFLGLAETSSYEQYF

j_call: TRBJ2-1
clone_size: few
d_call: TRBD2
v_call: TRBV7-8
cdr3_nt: TGTGCCAGCAGCCCCATCGCACTAGCGGGGGGAAGCTCCTACAATGAGCAGTTCTTC
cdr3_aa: CASSPIALAGGSSYNEQFF

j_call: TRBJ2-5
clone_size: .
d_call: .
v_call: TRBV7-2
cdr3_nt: TGTGCCAGCAGCTTAATAACAGGGCCGGGGGAGACCCAGTACTTC
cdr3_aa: CASSLITGPGETQYF